Presented here are 19 T cell receptor beta chains from one specimen sequenced in a study of blood T cell repertoires in COVID-19 (dated by TCRdb to 2018 to 2021). Library method: the immunoSEQ multiplex PCR assay. As stored in TCRdb, this immuneACCESS dataset retains in-frame rearrangements with V and J assigned. A fraction of the clones does not appear; measured against another copy, unresolved V genes explain less than half of the discrepancy, and the remainder lacks a known reason. This sample has about 270,000 clones in its table, and 80% to 90% of those were observed once. Together, the top ten hold over 2% of the sample. The specimen sequenced was PBMCs or T cells enriched from blood (not recorded which). Receptor source: a woman under 30 who had recovered from COVID-19.

This sequence joins TRBV4-1 and TRBJ2-1, with D possibly being TRBD1 (5 bases). The CDR3 spans 16 residues. V was shortened by 3 bases and J by 7 bases, with 19 bases between the two germline ends. Germline V gene lookup returns CDR1 MGHRA and CDR2 YSYEKL. The CDR3 bases are TGCGCCAGCAGCCAGGATAACAGGAGACTGGGAAATGAGCAGTTCTTC. Its translation is CASSQDNRRLGNEQFF.

This clone was picked up one time. V usage is TRBV3-1 (or the pseudogene TRBV3-2) and J usage is TRBJ2-3; a weak D match, TRBD1 (5 bases). Trimming stripped 2 bases from V and 2 bases from J, with 11 bases between. CDR1 and CDR2 from the germline V gene are LGHDT and YNNKEL (reference sequence). This CDR3 is built from 15 residues. CDR3 sequence (DNA): TGTGCCAGCAGCCAAAGGGGTCGAAACACAGATACGCAGTATTTT. Its protein product is CASSQRGRNTDTQYF.

V is TRBV28 and J is TRBJ2-1; D is perhaps TRBD2 (6 bases). Germline V CDR1 and CDR2: MDHEN, SYDVKM. The germline V and J ends were trimmed by 2 bases and 7 bases, with 18 bases remaining between them. The CDR3 is made up of 16 amino acids. This CDR3 reads CASSLGIVGGQNEQFF. For the CDR3, the DNA is TGTGCCAGCAGTTTAGGGATCGTGGGGGGTCAGAATGAGCAGTTCTTC. The full variable domain, its missing parts supplied by reference TRBV28 and TRBJ2-1, is DVKVTQSSRYLVKRTGEKVFLECVQDMDHENMFWYRQDPGLGLRLIYFSYDVKMKEKGDIPEGYSVSREKKERFSLILESASTNQTSMYLCASSLGIVGGQNEQFFGPGTRLTVL.

This clone was detected a few times. The CDR3 loop reads CASSLSQGSTYPQHF. CDR3 nucleotide sequence: TGTGCCAGCAGTTTATCACAGGGGTCGACCTATCCCCAGCATTTT. The V call is TRBV27, the J call TRBJ1-5; TRBD1 aligns across 7 bases. Germline V gene lookup returns CDR1 MNHEY and CDR2 SMNVEV (reference sequence). Trimming removed 0 bases from V and 10 bases from J; junction bases left unmatched: 9. This CDR3 region has 15 residues.

This clone was picked up one time. The chain combines TRBV6-5 with TRBJ1-2; TRBD1 matches at 10 bases. The germline CDR1 and CDR2 sequences are MNHEY and SVGAGI. This CDR3 comprises 11 residues. CDR3 protein: CAVGDRGGYTF. CDR3 bases: TGTGCAGTCGGGGACAGGGGAGGCTACACCTTC.

This chain uses TRBV2 with TRBJ2-3, with 7 bases fitting TRBD1. V shed 7 bases, J shed 2 bases, and the junction held 12 bases outside the gene matches. Germline CDR1 and CDR2: SNHLY and FYNNEI. The CDR3 runs to 16 residues. The CDR3 here is CASTPRGTAHTDTQYF. CDR3 nucleotide sequence: TGTGCCAGCACTCCCAGAGGGACAGCACACACAGATACGCAGTATTTT.

This chain links TRBV27 with TRBJ2-1, with a possible D match to TRBD1 (5 bases). Germline V gene data show CDR1 as MNHEY and CDR2 as SMNVEV (reference sequence). The germline V and J ends were trimmed by 5 bases and 3 bases, with 14 bases remaining between them. The CDR3 extends over 15 amino acids. Here the CDR3 reads CASSPLTDDYNEQFF. The CDR3 DNA follows: TGTGCCAGCAGTCCTCTGACAGACGACTACAATGAGCAGTTCTTC.

V usage is TRBV5-5 and J usage is TRBJ2-1, with 8 bases lining up with TRBD1. The junction had 7 bases not matched to a gene; V was cut back by 4 bases and J by 4 bases. CDR3 length: 15 residues. Per germline, CDR1 SGHKS and CDR2 YYEKEE (reference sequence). The CDR3 DNA sequence: TGTGCCAGCAGCCCAGACAGGGGAGGATACAATGAGCAGTTCTTC. Amino acids: CASSPDRGGYNEQFF.

The rearrangement joins TRBV28 to TRBJ2-7, with 10 bases that match TRBD1. The V gene end was trimmed by 5 bases and the J gene end by 1 base; junction bases not matched to a gene: 5. The CDR3 has 15 amino acids. Per germline, CDR1 MDHEN and CDR2 SYDVKM. The CDR3 loop is CASSPGDRGSYEQYF. In DNA form, the CDR3 reads TGTGCCAGCAGTCCAGGGGACAGGGGATCCTACGAGCAGTACTTC.

CDR3 sequence (DNA): TGTGCCAGCAGCCTCCATGGAGGTTATAATTCACCCCTCCACTTT. It codes for CASSLHGGYNSPLHF. The chain employs TRBV7-8 and TRBJ1-6, with unresolved D. The V gene's germline CDR1 is SGHVS and CDR2 FQNEAQ. This CDR3 comprises 15 residues. Trimming took off 5 bases at V and 4 bases at J, with 12 bases between the two ends.

In nucleotides, the CDR3 is TGTGCCAGCAGTTACTCGAGTCCCATCCGGGAGCAGTACTTC. Translation gives CASSYSSPIREQYF. The chain employs TRBV6-5 and TRBJ2-7; D is unclear. V was pared by 0 bases and J by 7 bases, with 13 bases between. This CDR3 contains 14 residues. Germline V gene sequence: CDR1 MNHEY, CDR2 SVGAGI.

CDR3: CASSLGQGAQPQHF. Written as DNA, the CDR3 is TGTGCCAGCAGTCTGGGACAGGGGGCTCAGCCCCAGCATTTT. This chain uses TRBV27 with TRBJ1-5, with TRBD1 matching over 12 bases. Per germline, CDR1 MNHEY and CDR2 SMNVEV (reference sequence). The CDR3 has 14 residues. Trimming removed 5 bases from V and 6 bases from J; junction bases left unmatched: 2.

V is TRBV27 and J is TRBJ1-2; 12 nucleotides agree with TRBD1. Per germline, CDR1 MNHEY and CDR2 SMNVEV (reference sequence). The CDR3 spans 17 residues. V was pared by 5 bases and J by 4 bases, with 11 bases of the junction left unmatched. The CDR3 loop reads CASSTTGTGGNIYGYTF. The CDR3 DNA reads as TGTGCCAGCAGTACAACCGGGACAGGGGGCAACATCTATGGCTACACCTTC.

V usage is TRBV18 and J usage is TRBJ2-7; D remains ambiguous. The CDR3 runs 13 residues. The V end was cut by 0 bases, the J end by 2 bases, with 5 bases between. CDR1 and CDR2 from the germline V gene are KGHSH and LQKENI. As DNA, the CDR3 is TGTGCCAGCTCACCACCGGCAGCCTACGAGCAGTACTTC. This translates into CASSPPAAYEQYF.

The chain joins TRBV21-1 to TRBJ1-1; TRBD1, as called in the table, went unchecked against the DNA. TRBV21-1 is noted as a pseudogene. The CDR3 contains 17 residues. Here the CDR3 DNA reads TGTGCCAGCAGCAAAAGGGAAGGGACAGGGGTCAAGGATGAAGCTTTCTTT. Protein product: CASSKREGTGVKDEAFF.

The chain joins TRBV10-2 to TRBJ1-2; possible D gene TRBD1, 6 bases. Germline V gene lookup returns CDR1 WSHSY and CDR2 SAAADI. CDR3 size: 13 residues. V lost 7 bases and J 1 base, leaving 10 bases between the germline ends. This chain's CDR3 is CASTPDSNYGYTF. CDR3 bases: TGCGCCAGCACCCCGGACAGTAACTATGGCTACACCTTC.

The chain uses TRBV6-5 and TRBJ1-2; D gene unclear. Trimming left V 2 bases short and J 5 bases short, with 9 bases between. This CDR3 is 13 amino acids long. Germline CDR1 reads MNHEY; CDR2 reads SVGAGI. CDR3 sequence: CASSYVSSYGYTF. The CDR3 coding sequence is TGTGCCAGCAGTTACGTTAGTTCATATGGCTACACCTTC.

J is TRBJ2-5 and V is TRBV5-1; 8 bases align to TRBD1. Germline V gene data show CDR1 as SGHRS and CDR2 as YFSETQ. The CDR3 spans 16 residues. The ends lost 1 base at V and 5 bases at J; junction bases unmatched: 10. Written as DNA, the CDR3 is TGCGCCAGCAGCTTGTCCTCAGGGGGCGTGCGGGAGACCCAGTACTTC. It encodes CASSLSSGGVRETQYF.

V gene TRBV6-5 combines with J gene TRBJ1-2; no clear D. The CDR3 sequence is 14 residues long. Germline V lookup: CDR1 MNHEY, CDR2 SVGAGI. Trimming cost V 6 bases and J 0 bases, with 11 bases left between them. The CDR3: CASSIASTNYGYTF. The CDR3 nucleotides are TGTGCCAGCAGCATCGCTTCTACTAACTATGGCTACACCTTC.